This passage covers 20 T cell receptor beta chains from one sample sequenced in a study of cytomegalovirus exposure and HLA in healthy donors. PCR used 60 Vbeta primers and 13 Jbeta primers. Clones were read by immunoSEQ multiplex PCR, and TCRdb kept only the in-frame ones, dropping some. In total, the table holds around 100,000 clones. The specimen sequenced was PBMCs. The receptor source for this set is a man between 40 and 49 years old in good health and CMV-seropositive.

This chain connects TRBV29-1 to TRBJ1-4; the D gene is possibly TRBD1 (5 bases). V lost 6 bases and J lost 7, with 24 bases in between. Looked up from germline, CDR1 is SQVTM and CDR2 is ANQGSEA. The CDR3 length is 16 residues. The CDR3 sequence: CSVARIWGERGEKLFF. In DNA, the CDR3 is TGCAGCGTGGCGAGAATCTGGGGGGAGAGGGGTGAAAAACTGTTTTTT.

The chain uses TRBV27 and TRBJ2-3; 10 bases line up with TRBD2. The CDR3 is 16 amino acids. Germline V lookup: CDR1 MNHEY, CDR2 SMNVEV (reference sequence). V lost 4 bases and J lost 2; bases outside the gene matches: 6. CDR3 nucleotides: TGTGCCAGCAGTTCCTGGACTAGCGGCAACACAGATACGCAGTATTTT. Protein sequence: CASSSWTSGNTDTQYF.

The rearrangement links TRBV6-5 to TRBJ2-7; 9 bases are shared with TRBD1. The CDR3 has 14 residues. From germline, CDR1 is MNHEY and CDR2 SVGAGI. The V gene end was trimmed by 2 bases and the J gene end by 3 bases; junction bases not matched to a gene: 2. The CDR3 spells CASSYTGQGYEQYF. In DNA form, the CDR3 reads TGTGCCAGCAGTTACACGGGACAGGGCTACGAGCAGTACTTC.

The J gene is TRBJ2-7, the V gene TRBV7-8, with D maybe TRBD1 (7 bases). The CDR3 runs to 15 residues. CDR1 SGHVS and CDR2 FQNEAQ come from the germline V gene. The germline V and J ends were trimmed by 0 bases and 2 bases, with 11 bases remaining between them. CDR3 sequence: CASSLAQGGTYEQYF. DNA for the CDR3: TGTGCCAGCAGCTTAGCGCAGGGGGGAACCTACGAGCAGTACTTC.

The chain has TRBV29-1 and TRBJ1-5; a possible D gene is TRBD1 (5 bases). V lost 4 bases to trimming and J lost 11 bases, with 12 bases between them. Germline CDR1 SQVTM, CDR2 ANQGSEA. CDR3 length: 11 residues. The CDR3 spells CSVGGGEAQHF. The DNA of the CDR3 is TGCAGCGTTGGGGGGGGTGAGGCCCAGCATTTT.

The V call is TRBV23-1, the J call TRBJ1-5, with no clear D. TRBV23-1 is an open reading frame, and its role is uncertain. V was trimmed by 3 bases and J by 4 bases, leaving 19 bases between them. The CDR3 covers 17 residues. CDR3 residues: CASSQPRQEPRNQPQHF. For the CDR3, the DNA is TGCGCCAGCAGTCAGCCACGACAAGAACCAAGGAATCAGCCCCAGCATTTT.

The gene calls are TRBV7-2 and TRBJ2-1; a weak D match, TRBD2 (6 bases). From germline, CDR1 is SGHTA and CDR2 FQGNSA. V lost 7 bases, J lost 2 bases, and 15 bases lay in between. CDR3 length equals 15 residues. The CDR3 DNA follows: TGTGCCAGCACCTATTACGGGGGTGCCTACAATGAGCAGTTCTTC. Amino acids: CASTYYGGAYNEQFF.

The rearrangement links TRBV6-4 to TRBJ2-5, with 7 bases fitting TRBD1. Trimming cost V 4 bases and J 4 bases; bases outside gene matches: 3. In germline, CDR1 is MRHNA, CDR2 SNTAGT. The CDR3 contains 13 residues. CDR3 region: CASSARQGETQYF. Here the CDR3 DNA reads TGTGCCAGCAGTGCAAGACAGGGAGAGACCCAGTACTTC.

The CDR3, as DNA: TGTGCCCAGACTAGCGGGAGTTCTGAGACCCAGTACTTC. It encodes CAQTSGSSETQYF. V and J are TRBV5-4 and TRBJ2-5; 12 bases are a match to TRBD2. The CDR3 spans 13 residues. V shed 10 bases and J 5 bases; nucleotides not matched to a gene: 6. CDR1 and CDR2 from the germline V gene are SGHNT and YYREEE (reference sequence). Filled out from reference TRBV5-4 and TRBJ2-5, the complete variable domain reads ETGVTQSPTHLIKTRGQQVTLRCSSQSGHNTVSWYQQALGQGPQFIFQYYREEENGRGNFPPRFSGLQFPNYSSELNVNALELDDSALYLCAQTSGSSETQYFGPGTRLLVL.

The rearrangement joins TRBV4-3 to TRBJ2-1; TRBD2 is a possible D gene (5 bases). Germline values: CDR1 LGHNA, CDR2 YSLEER. Trimming pared 2 bases from V and 4 bases from J, leaving 6 bases between. The CDR3 contains 13 residues. The CDR3 DNA reads TGCGCCAGCAGCCAACGGAGGTACAATGAGCAGTTCTTC. Its translation: CASSQRRYNEQFF.

The chain is built from TRBV19 and TRBJ2-1, with 10 nucleotides matching TRBD2. This CDR3 comprises 15 residues. Looked up from germline, CDR1 is LNHDA and CDR2 is SQIVND (reference sequence). With 3 bases clipped from V and 9 bases from J, the junction kept 8 bases outside the gene matches. The CDR3 loop is CASSILLAGIGEQFF. In DNA, the CDR3 is TGTGCCAGTAGTATCTTACTAGCGGGAATAGGTGAGCAGTTCTTC.

The chain is built from TRBV5-1 and TRBJ1-2, with 8 bases identical to TRBD1. The CDR3 is 15 residues long. Trimming cost V 4 bases and J 2 bases; bases outside gene matches: 7. From germline, CDR1 is SGHRS and CDR2 YFSETQ. CDR3 amino acids: CASSIDRGQNYGYTF. CDR3 in DNA: TGCGCCAGCAGCATCGACAGGGGCCAAAACTATGGCTACACCTTC. The full variable domain, its missing parts supplied by reference TRBV5-1 and TRBJ1-2, is KAGVTQTPRYLIKTRGQQVTLSCSPISGHRSVSWYQQTPGQGLQFLFEYFSETQRNKGNFPGRFSGRQFSNSRSEMNVSTLELGDSALYLCASSIDRGQNYGYTFGSGTRLTVV.

The genes are TRBV4-2 and TRBJ2-5; D is perhaps TRBD2 (6 bases). The CDR3 has 17 residues. Trimming pared 5 bases from V and 2 bases from J, leaving 21 bases between. Per germline, CDR1 LGHNA and CDR2 YNFKEQ. The DNA of the CDR3 is TGTGCCAGCAGCAAAAGAGCCGAGAGACTAGGACAAGAGACCCAGTACTTC. Protein sequence: CASSKRAERLGQETQYF.

The chain combines TRBV27 with TRBJ1-1, with 7 bases matching TRBD1. Per the germline V gene, CDR1 is MNHEY and CDR2 is SMNVEV (reference sequence). The CDR3 totals 14 residues. The V gene end was trimmed by 3 bases and the J gene end by 5 bases; junction bases not matched to a gene: 6. The CDR3 reads CASSLRQGGTEAFF. Here the CDR3 DNA reads TGTGCCAGCAGTTTGCGACAGGGAGGTACTGAAGCTTTCTTT.

The genes are TRBV9 and TRBJ2-3; D unresolved. The length of the CDR3 is 13 residues. Germline CDR1 and CDR2: SGDLS and YYNGEE. V gave up 0 bases and J gave up 4 bases, with 6 bases separating them. This CDR3 reads CASSVAGADTQYF. The CDR3 DNA reads TGTGCCAGCAGCGTAGCGGGTGCAGATACGCAGTATTTT. The whole variable domain, remainder taken from reference TRBV9 and TRBJ2-3, is DSGVTQTPKHLITATGQRVTLRCSPRSGDLSVYWYQQSLDQGLQFLIQYYNGEERAKGNILERFSAQQFPDLHSELNLSSLELGDSALYFCASSVAGADTQYFGPGTRLTVL.

This chain joins TRBV5-1 and TRBJ2-1, with 9 bases lining up with TRBD2. The CDR3 spans 16 residues. The J segment lost 8 bases and the V segment lost 5 bases, leaving 14 bases of the junction unmatched. CDR1 and CDR2 from the germline V gene are SGHRS and YFSETQ. In DNA form, the CDR3 reads TGCGCCAGCAGGAGGCTGACTAGCGGCGACGGGGATGAGCAGTTCTTC. Protein: CASRRLTSGDGDEQFF. Complete variable domain (other parts from reference TRBV5-1 and TRBJ2-1): KAGVTQTPRYLIKTRGQQVTLSCSPISGHRSVSWYQQTPGQGLQFLFEYFSETQRNKGNFPGRFSGRQFSNSRSEMNVSTLELGDSALYLCASRRLTSGDGDEQFFGPGTRLTVL.

This chain links TRBV28 with TRBJ1-2; no clear D gene. V lost 9 bases and J lost 7, with 12 bases in between. Germline assignment: CDR1 MDHEN and CDR2 SYDVKM. CDR3 size: 11 residues. In DNA, the CDR3 is TGTGCCAGTCGAGAGGTGGGTGGCTACACCTTC. This encodes CASREVGGYTF.

CDR3 in amino acids: CASSDGGGNTIYF. CDR3 nucleotides: TGTGCCAGCAGTGATGGCGGGGGAAACACCATATATTTT. The rearrangement joins TRBV6-1 to TRBJ1-3; no definite D call. Germline CDR1 MNHNS, CDR2 SASEGT. V lost 3 bases to trimming and J lost 4 bases, with 7 bases between them. The CDR3 spans 13 residues.

This rearrangement joins TRBV7-9 to TRBJ2-7; D gene uncertain. CDR3 length: 11 amino acids. In germline, CDR1 is SEHNR, CDR2 FQNEAQ (reference sequence). V gave up 4 bases and J gave up 2 bases, with 3 bases separating them. The CDR3 sequence: CASSSTYEQYF. In DNA form, the CDR3 reads TGTGCCAGCAGCTCCACCTACGAGCAGTACTTC.

This chain joins TRBV29-1 and TRBJ2-1; D call uncertain. Germline V gene sequence: CDR1 SQVTM, CDR2 ANQGSEA. Deletions cut 4 bases from V and 10 bases from J, with 14 bases between. CDR3 length: 12 amino acids. The CDR3 DNA follows: TGCAGCGTTGTGTATAGGTCAGGAGAGCAGTTCTTC. Its translation is CSVVYRSGEQFF.